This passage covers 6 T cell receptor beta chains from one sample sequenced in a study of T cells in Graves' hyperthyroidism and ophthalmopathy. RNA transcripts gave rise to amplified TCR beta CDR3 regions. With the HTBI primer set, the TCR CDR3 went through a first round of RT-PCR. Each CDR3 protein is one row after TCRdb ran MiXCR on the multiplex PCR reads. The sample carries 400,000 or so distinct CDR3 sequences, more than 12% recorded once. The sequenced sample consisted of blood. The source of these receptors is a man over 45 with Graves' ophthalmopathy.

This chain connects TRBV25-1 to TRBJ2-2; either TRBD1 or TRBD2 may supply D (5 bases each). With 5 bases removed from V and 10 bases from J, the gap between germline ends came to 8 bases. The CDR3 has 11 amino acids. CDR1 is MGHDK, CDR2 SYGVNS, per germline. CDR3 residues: CASSPGTELFF. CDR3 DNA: TGTGCCAGCAGTCCCGGGACGGAGCTGTTTTTT. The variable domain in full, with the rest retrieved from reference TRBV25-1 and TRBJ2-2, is EADIYQTPRYLVIGTGKKITLECSQTMGHDKMYWYQQDPGMELHLIHYSYGVNSTEKGDLSSESTVSRIRTEHFPLTLESARPSHTSQYLCASSPGTELFFGEGSRLTVL.

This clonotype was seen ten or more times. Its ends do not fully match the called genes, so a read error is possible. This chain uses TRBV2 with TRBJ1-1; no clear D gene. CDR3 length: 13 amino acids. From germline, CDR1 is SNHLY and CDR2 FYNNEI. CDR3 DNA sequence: TGTGCCAGTAGTGTCCGGGGGAACACTGAAGCTTTCTTT. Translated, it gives CASSVRGNTEAFF.

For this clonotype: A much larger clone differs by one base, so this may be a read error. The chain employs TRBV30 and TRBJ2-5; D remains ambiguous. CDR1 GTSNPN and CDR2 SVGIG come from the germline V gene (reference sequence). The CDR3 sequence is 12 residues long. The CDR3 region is CARSPLGGSQYF. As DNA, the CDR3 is TGTGCCCGGAGCCCGCTAGGTGGCTCCCAGTACTTC.

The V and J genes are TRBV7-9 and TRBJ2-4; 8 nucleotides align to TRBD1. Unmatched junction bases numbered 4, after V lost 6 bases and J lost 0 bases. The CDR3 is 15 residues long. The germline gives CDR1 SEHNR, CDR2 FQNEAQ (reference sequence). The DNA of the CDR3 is TGTGCCAGCAGTTCGACAGGGGAAGCCAAAAACATTCAGTACTTC. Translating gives CASSSTGEAKNIQYF.

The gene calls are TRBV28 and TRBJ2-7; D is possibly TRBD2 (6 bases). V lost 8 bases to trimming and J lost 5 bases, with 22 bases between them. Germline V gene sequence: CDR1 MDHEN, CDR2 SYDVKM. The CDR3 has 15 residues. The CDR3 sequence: CASASVGVGTHEQYF. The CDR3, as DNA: TGTGCCAGCGCTAGCGTGGGGGTGGGGACCCACGAGCAGTACTTC.

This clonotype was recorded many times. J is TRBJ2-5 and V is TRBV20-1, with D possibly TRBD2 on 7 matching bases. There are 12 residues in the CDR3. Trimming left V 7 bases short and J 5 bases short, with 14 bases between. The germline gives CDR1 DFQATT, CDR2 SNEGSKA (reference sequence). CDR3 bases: TGCAGTGTGTTCAGGGGAGGGGAGACCCAGTACTTC. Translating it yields CSVFRGGETQYF.